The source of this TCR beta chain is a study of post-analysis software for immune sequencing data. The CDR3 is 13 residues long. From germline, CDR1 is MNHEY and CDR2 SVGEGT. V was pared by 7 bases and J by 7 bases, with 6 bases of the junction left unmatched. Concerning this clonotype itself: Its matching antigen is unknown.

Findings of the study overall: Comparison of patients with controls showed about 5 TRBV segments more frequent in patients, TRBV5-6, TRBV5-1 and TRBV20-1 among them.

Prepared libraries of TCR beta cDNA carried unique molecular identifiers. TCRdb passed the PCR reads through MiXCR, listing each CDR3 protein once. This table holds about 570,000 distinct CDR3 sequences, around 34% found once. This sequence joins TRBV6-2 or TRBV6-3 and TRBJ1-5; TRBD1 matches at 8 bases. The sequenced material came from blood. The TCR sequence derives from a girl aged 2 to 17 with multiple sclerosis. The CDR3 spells CASTKDRAQPQHF. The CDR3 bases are TGTGCCAGCACCAAGGACAGGGCCCAGCCCCAGCATTTT.